This T cell receptor (beta chain) was captured by sequencing in a study of T cells after yellow fever vaccination. Findings of the study overall: Researchers cautioned that FACS-sorted repertoires could harbor abundant clonotypes contaminating from the bulk population. After the booster, approximately 96% of CD4 and more than 85% of CD8 primary-response clones were re-detected.

In its sample, this clonotype was seen a few times. The antigen is unknown. Synthesis of TCR cDNA relied on 5'RACE template switching, which attached a universal primer site and UMIs. MiXCR, applied by TCRdb to the 5' RACE reads, yields one record per CDR3 protein. This sample has about 360,000 distinct CDR3 sequences, with 6.2% found just once. The CDR3 contains 16 residues. Germline assignment: CDR1 SGHVS and CDR2 FNYEAQ. The junction had 12 bases not matched to a gene; V was cut back by 3 bases and J by 7 bases. The sample was PBMCs, taken 5 days after the yellow fever booster vaccination. The source is a man aged 30 to 45 who received the YFV17D yellow fever vaccine. V and J are TRBV7-6 and TRBJ2-1, with 7 bases identical to TRBD2. In DNA form, the CDR3 reads TGTGCCAGCAGCTTTTACTCTAGCGGAGGTACTAATGAGCAGTTCTTC. This translates into CASSFYSSGGTNEQFF.